The TCR beta chain under discussion was sequenced for a study of T cell responses to AZD1222 COVID-19 vaccine. The CDR3 covers 16 residues. Germline CDR1 and CDR2: SGDLS and YYNGEE. Trimming cost V 0 bases and J 10 bases; bases outside gene matches: 13. Sequencing used immunoSEQ multiplex PCR; TCRdb keeps in-frame clones, though not all of them. The repertoire has around 110,000 clones, less than 90% of them found once; the top ten carry 6.5% to 9.5%. The source is an adult in good health. The sequences come from peripheral blood, collected on day 0 of AZD1222 vaccination. The chain has TRBV9 and TRBJ2-1; 7 bases line up with TRBD2. As DNA, the CDR3 is TGTGCCAGCAGCGTAGCTCCTCTCGGGGGGATGAAAGAGCAGTTCTTC. Translated: CASSVAPLGGMKEQFF.